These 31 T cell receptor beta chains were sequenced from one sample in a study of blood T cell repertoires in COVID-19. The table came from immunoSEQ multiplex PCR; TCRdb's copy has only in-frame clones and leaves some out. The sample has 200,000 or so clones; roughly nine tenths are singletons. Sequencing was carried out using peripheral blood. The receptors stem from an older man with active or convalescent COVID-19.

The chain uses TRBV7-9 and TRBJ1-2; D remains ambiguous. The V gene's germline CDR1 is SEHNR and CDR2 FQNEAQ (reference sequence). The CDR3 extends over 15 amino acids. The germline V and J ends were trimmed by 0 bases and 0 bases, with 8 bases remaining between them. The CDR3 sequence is CASSLARRPNYGYTF. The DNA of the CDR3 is TGTGCCAGCAGCTTAGCGCGGCGACCTAACTATGGCTACACCTTC. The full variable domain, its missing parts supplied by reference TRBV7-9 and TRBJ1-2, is DTGVSQNPRHKITKRGQNVTFRCDPISEHNRLYWYRQTLGQGPEFLTYFQNEAQLEKSRLLSDRFSAERPKGSFSTLEIQRTEQGDSAMYLCASSLARRPNYGYTFGSGTRLTVV.

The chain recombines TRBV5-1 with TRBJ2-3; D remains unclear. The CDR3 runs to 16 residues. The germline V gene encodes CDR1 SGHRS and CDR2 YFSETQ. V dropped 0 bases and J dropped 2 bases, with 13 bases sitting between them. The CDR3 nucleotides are TGCGCCAGCAGCTTGGCAGCCGGGTACTTCACAGATACGCAGTATTTT. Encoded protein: CASSLAAGYFTDTQYF.

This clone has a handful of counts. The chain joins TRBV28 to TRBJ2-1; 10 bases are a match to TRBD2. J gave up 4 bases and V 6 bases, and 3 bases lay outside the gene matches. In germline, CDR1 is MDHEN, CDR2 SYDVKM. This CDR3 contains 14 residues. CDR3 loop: CASRAGGVYNEQFF. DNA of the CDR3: TGTGCCAGCAGAGCGGGGGGGGTTTACAATGAGCAGTTCTTC.

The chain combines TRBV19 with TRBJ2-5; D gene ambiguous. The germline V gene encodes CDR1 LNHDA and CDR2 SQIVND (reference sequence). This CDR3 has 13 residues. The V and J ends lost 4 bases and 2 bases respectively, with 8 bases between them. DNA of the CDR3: TGTGCCAGTAGTAATACAGTACAAGAGACCCAGTACTTC. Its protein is CASSNTVQETQYF.

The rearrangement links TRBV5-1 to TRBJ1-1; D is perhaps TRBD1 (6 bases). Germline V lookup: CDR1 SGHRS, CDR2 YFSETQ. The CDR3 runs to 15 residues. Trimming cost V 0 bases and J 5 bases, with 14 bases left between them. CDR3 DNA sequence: TGCGCCAGCAGCTTGGCCCAGGGGAGAAAGACTGAAGCTTTCTTT. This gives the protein CASSLAQGRKTEAFF. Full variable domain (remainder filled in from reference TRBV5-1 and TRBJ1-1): KAGVTQTPRYLIKTRGQQVTLSCSPISGHRSVSWYQQTPGQGLQFLFEYFSETQRNKGNFPGRFSGRQFSNSRSEMNVSTLELGDSALYLCASSLAQGRKTEAFFGQGTRLTVV.

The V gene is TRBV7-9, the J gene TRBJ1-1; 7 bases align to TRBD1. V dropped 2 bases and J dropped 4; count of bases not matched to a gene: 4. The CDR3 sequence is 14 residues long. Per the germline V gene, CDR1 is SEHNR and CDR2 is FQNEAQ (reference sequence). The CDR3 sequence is CASSLKGASTEAFF. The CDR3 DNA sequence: TGTGCCAGCAGCTTAAAGGGGGCGAGCACTGAAGCTTTCTTT. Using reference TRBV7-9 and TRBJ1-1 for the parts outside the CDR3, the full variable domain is DTGVSQNPRHKITKRGQNVTFRCDPISEHNRLYWYRQTLGQGPEFLTYFQNEAQLEKSRLLSDRFSAERPKGSFSTLEIQRTEQGDSAMYLCASSLKGASTEAFFGQGTRLTVV.

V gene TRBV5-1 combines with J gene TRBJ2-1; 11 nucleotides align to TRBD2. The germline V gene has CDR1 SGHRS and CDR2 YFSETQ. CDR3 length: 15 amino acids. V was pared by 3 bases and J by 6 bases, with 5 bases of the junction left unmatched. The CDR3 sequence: CASSYTGTSGNEQFF. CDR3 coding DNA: TGCGCCAGCAGCTATACCGGGACTAGCGGCAATGAGCAGTTCTTC.

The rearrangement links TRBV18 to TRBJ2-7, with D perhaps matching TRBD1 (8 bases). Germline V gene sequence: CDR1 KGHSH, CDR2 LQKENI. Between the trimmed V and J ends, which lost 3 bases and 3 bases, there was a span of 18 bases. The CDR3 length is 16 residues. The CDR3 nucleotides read TGTGCCAGCTCACCCCCGGGGGGACAGGTAATCTACGAGCAGTACTTC. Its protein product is CASSPPGGQVIYEQYF.

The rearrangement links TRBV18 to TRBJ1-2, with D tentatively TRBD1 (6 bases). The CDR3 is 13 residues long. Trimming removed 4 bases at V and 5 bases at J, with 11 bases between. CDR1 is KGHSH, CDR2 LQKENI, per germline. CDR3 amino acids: CASSRGLGYGYTF. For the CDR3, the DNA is TGTGCCAGCTCACGGGGGCTCGGGTATGGCTACACCTTC.

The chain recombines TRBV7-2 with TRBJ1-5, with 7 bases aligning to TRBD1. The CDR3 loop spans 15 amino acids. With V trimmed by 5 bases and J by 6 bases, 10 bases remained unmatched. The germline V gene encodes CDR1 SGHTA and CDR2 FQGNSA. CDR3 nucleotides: TGTGCCAGCAGCCACCGGACAGGACTGGGTCAGCCCCAGCATTTT. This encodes CASSHRTGLGQPQHF.

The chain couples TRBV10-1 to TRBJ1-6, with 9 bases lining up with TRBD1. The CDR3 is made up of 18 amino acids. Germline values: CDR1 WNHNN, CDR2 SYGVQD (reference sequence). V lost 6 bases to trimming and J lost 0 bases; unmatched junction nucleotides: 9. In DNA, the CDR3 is TGCGCCAGCAGAGCACCGGGACAGGGAAGCTCCTATAATTCACCCCTCCACTTT. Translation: CASRAPGQGSSYNSPLHF.

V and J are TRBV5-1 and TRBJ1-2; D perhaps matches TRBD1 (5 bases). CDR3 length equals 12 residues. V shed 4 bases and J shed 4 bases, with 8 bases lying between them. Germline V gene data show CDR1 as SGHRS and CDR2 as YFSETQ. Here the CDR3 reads CASSHDSYGYTF. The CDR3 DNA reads TGCGCCAGCAGCCATGACAGCTATGGCTACACCTTC.

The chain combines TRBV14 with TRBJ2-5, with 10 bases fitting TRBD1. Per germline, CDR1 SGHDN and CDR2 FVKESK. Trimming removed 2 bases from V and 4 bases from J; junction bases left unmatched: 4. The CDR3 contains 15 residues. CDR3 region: CASSQSRTGGETQYF. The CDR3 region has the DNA TGTGCCAGCAGCCAATCCCGGACAGGGGGAGAGACCCAGTACTTC.

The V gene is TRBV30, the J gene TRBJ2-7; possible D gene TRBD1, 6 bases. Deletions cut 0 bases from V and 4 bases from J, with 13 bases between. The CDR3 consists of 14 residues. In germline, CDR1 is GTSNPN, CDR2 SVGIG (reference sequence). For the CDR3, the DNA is TGTGCCTGGAGTGTACAGGGCAGGGGATACGAGCAGTACTTC. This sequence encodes CAWSVQGRGYEQYF.

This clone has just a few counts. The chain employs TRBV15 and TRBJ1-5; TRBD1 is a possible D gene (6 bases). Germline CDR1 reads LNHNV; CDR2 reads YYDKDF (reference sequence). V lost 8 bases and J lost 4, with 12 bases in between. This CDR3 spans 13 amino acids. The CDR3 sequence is CATSGERNQPQHF. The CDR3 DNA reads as TGTGCCACCTCAGGGGAAAGAAATCAGCCCCAGCATTTT.

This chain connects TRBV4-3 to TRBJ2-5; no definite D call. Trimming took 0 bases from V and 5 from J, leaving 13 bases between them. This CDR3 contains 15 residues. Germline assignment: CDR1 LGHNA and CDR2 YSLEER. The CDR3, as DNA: TGCGCCAGCAGCCAAGATAAGCTGAGTTGGGAGACCCAGTACTTC. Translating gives CASSQDKLSWETQYF.

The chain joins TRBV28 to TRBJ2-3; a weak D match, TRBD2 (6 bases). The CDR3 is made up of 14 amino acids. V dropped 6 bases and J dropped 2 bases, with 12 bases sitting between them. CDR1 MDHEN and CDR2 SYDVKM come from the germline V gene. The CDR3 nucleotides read TGTGCCAGCAGCGCGGCGGGATACACAGATACGCAGTATTTT. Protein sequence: CASSAAGYTDTQYF.

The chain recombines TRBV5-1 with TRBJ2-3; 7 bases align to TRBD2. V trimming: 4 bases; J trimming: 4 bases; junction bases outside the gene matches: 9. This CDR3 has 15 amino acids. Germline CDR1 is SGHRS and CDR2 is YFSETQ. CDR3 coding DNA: TGCGCCAGCAGCAGTACGGGGCTAGCGGCAGATACGCAGTATTTT. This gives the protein CASSSTGLAADTQYF. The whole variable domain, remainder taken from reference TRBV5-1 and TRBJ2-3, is KAGVTQTPRYLIKTRGQQVTLSCSPISGHRSVSWYQQTPGQGLQFLFEYFSETQRNKGNFPGRFSGRQFSNSRSEMNVSTLELGDSALYLCASSSTGLAADTQYFGPGTRLTVL.

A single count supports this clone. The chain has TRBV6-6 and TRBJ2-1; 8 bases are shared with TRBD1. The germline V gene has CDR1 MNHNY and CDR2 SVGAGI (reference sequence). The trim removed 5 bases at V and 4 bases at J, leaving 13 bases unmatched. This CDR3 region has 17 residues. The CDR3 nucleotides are TGTGCCAGCAGTCCCGGACAGGGTCGCCCCCTATACAATGAGCAGTTCTTC. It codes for CASSPGQGRPLYNEQFF.

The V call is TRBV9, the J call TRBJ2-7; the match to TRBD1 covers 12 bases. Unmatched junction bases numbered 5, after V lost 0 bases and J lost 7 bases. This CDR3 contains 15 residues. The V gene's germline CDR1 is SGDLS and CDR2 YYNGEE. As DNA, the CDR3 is TGTGCCAGCAGCGTAGCTGGGACAGGGGGCAGTGAGCAGTACTTC. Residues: CASSVAGTGGSEQYF.

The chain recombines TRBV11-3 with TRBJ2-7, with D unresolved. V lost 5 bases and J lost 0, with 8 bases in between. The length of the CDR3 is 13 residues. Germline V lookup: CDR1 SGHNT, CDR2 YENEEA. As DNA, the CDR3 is TGTGCCAGCAGCCCGGGTAGCTCCTACGAGCAGTACTTC. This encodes CASSPGSSYEQYF.

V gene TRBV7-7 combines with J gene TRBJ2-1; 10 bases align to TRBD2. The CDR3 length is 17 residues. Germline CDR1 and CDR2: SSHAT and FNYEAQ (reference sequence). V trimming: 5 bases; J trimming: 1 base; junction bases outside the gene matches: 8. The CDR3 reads CASSPYETSGSYNEQFF. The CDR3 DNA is TGTGCCAGCAGCCCGTACGAGACTAGCGGGTCCTACAATGAGCAGTTCTTC.

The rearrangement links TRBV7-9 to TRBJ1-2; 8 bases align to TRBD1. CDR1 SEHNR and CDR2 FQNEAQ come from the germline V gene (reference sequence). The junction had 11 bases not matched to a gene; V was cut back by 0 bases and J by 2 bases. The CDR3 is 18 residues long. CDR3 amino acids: CASSLARDRRYPNYGYTF. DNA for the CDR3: TGTGCCAGCAGCTTAGCGCGGGACAGGAGATACCCAAACTATGGCTACACCTTC.

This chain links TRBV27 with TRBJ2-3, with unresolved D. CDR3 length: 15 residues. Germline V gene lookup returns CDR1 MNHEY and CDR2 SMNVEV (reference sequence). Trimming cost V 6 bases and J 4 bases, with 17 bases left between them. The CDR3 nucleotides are TGTGCCAGCAGCTTCGCCCTGGAGTGGGCAGATACGCAGTATTTT. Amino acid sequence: CASSFALEWADTQYF.

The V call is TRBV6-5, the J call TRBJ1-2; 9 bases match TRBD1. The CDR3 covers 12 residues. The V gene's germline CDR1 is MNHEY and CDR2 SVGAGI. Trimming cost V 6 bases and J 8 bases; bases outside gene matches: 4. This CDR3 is CASSPGQGGYTF. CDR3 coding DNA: TGTGCCAGCAGCCCGGGACAGGGAGGCTACACCTTC.

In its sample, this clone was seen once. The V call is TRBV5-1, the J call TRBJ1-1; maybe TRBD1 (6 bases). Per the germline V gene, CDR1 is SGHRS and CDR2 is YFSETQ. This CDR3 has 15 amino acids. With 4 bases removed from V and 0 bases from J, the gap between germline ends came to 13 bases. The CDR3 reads CASSQKQGMNTEAFF. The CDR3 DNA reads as TGCGCCAGCAGCCAAAAACAGGGTATGAACACTGAAGCTTTCTTT. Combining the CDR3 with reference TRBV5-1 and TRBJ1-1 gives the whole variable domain KAGVTQTPRYLIKTRGQQVTLSCSPISGHRSVSWYQQTPGQGLQFLFEYFSETQRNKGNFPGRFSGRQFSNSRSEMNVSTLELGDSALYLCASSQKQGMNTEAFFGQGTRLTVV.

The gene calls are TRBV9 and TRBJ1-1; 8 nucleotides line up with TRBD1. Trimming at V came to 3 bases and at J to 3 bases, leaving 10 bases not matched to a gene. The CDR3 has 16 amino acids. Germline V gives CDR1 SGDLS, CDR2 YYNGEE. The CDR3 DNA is TGTGCCAGCAGCGCCCACAGGGGGAGGTTGGACACTGAAGCTTTCTTT. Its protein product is CASSAHRGRLDTEAFF.

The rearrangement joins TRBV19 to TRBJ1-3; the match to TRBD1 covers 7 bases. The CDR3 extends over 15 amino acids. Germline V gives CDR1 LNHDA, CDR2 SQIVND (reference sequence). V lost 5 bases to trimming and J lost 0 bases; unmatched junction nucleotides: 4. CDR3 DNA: TGTGCCAGTAGTCTGACAGGGCGCTCTGGAAACACCATATATTTT. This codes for CASSLTGRSGNTIYF.

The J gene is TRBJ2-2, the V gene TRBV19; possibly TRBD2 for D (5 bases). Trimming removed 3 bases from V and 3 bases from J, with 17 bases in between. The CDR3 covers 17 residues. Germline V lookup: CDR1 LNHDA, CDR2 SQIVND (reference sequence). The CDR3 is CASSIDRGSRYTGELFF. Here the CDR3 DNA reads TGTGCCAGTAGTATTGACCGGGGATCTAGGTACACCGGGGAGCTGTTTTTT. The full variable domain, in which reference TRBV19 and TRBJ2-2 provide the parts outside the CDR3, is DGGITQSPKYLFRKEGQNVTLSCEQNLNHDAMYWYRQDPGQGLRLIYYSQIVNDFQKGDIAEGYSVSREKKESFPLTVTSAQKNPTAFYLCASSIDRGSRYTGELFFGEGSRLTVL.

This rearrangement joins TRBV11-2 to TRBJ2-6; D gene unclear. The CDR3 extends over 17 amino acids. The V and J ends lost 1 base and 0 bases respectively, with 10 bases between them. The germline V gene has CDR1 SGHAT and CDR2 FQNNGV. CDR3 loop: CASSLAGKISGANVLTF. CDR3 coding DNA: TGTGCCAGCAGCTTAGCAGGCAAAATCTCTGGGGCCAACGTCCTGACTTTC.

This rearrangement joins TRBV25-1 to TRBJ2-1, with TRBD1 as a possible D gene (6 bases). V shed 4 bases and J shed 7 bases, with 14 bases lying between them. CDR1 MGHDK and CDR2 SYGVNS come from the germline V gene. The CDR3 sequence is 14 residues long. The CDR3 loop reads CASSVHQGPNEQFF. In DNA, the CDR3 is TGTGCCAGCAGTGTCCACCAGGGGCCAAATGAGCAGTTCTTC.